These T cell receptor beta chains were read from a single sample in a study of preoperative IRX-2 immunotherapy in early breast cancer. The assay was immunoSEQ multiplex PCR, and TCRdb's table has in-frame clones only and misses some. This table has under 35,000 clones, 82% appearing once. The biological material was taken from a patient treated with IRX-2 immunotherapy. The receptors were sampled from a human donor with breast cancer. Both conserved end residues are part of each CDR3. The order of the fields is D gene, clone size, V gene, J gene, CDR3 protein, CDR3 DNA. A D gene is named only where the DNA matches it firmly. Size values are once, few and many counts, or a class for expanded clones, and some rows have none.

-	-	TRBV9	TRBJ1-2	CASSRQAQEDGYGYTF	TGTGCCAGCAGCAGACAGGCCCAGGAGGACGGTTATGGCTACACCTTC
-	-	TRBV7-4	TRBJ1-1	CASSRSLAGQYAEAFF	TGTGCCAGCAGCCGCAGCCTTGCGGGGCAATATGCTGAAGCTTTCTTT
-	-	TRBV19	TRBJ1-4	CASSIQIGTKFTGGEKLFF	TGTGCCAGTAGTATCCAAATAGGGACTAAATTTACCGGAGGAGAAAAACTGTTTTTT
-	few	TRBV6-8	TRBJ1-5	CASSYGGGQGQPQHF	TGTGCCAGCAGTTACGGTGGGGGGCAGGGTCAGCCCCAGCATTTT
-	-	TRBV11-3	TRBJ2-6	CASSPPGAVKFNVLTF	TGTGCCAGCAGCCCCCCTGGGGCAGTAAAGTTCAACGTCCTGACTTTC
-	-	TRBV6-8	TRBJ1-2	CASRRQASRGYGYTF	TGTGCCAGCAGGAGACAGGCCTCCCGCGGCTATGGCTACACCTTC
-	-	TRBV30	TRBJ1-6	CAWSPGINSPLHF	TGTGCCTGGAGTCCAGGCATTAATTCACCCCTCCACTTT
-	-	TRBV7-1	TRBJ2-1	CASSVAGYNEQFF	TGTGCCAGCAGCGTTGCGGGATACAATGAGCAGTTCTTC
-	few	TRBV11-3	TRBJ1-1	CASSLRGDHTEAFF	TGTGCCAGCAGCTTGCGGGGAGACCACACTGAAGCTTTCTTT
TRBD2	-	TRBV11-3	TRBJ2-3	CASRILGREVPDTQYF	TGTGCCAGCAGAATTTTGGGGAGGGAGGTCCCAGATACGCAGTATTTT
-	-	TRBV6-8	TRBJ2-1	CASSPRGRSEQFF	TGTGCCAGCAGTCCTAGAGGGCGGAGTGAGCAGTTCTTC
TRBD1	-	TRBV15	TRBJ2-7	CATSSGTGGLEQYF	TGTGCCACCAGCAGCGGGACAGGGGGTTTGGAGCAGTACTTC
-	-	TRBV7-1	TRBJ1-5	CASSHRGWNQPQHF	TGTGCCAGCAGTCATCGTGGGTGGAATCAGCCCCAGCATTTT
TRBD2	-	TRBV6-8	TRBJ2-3	CAHGLAGGTQYF	TGTGCCCATGGACTAGCGGGGGGTACGCAGTATTTT
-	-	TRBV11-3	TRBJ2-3	CASSLAAGANTDTQYF	TGTGCCAGCAGCTTGGCCGCGGGGGCCAACACAGATACGCAGTATTTT
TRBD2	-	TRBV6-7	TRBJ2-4	CASSWTSGDIQYF	TGTGCCAGCAGTTGGACTAGCGGTGACATTCAGTACTTC
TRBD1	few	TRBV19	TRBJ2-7	CASSLRDRGRKDEQYF	TGTGCCAGTAGTCTCCGGGACAGGGGGCGCAAGGACGAGCAGTACTTC
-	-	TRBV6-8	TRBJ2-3	CASSYSPTGYGTDTQYF	TGTGCCAGCAGTTACTCCCCCACGGGGTATGGCACAGATACGCAGTATTTT
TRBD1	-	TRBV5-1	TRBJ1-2	CASSFRDRGSGYTF	TGCGCCAGCAGCTTTAGGGACAGGGGGTCTGGCTACACCTTC
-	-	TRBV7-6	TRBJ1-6	CASSPAQGNSPLHF	TGTGCCAGCAGCCCGGCCCAGGGGAATTCACCCCTCCACTTT
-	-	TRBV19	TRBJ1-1	CASSISPGSSVLGTFF	TGTGCCAGTAGTATATCACCCGGGAGTTCAGTCTTAGGGACTTTCTTT
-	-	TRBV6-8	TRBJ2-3	CASIRRGYSTDTQYF	TGTGCCAGCATCCGAAGGGGATATAGCACAGATACGCAGTATTTT
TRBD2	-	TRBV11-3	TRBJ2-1	CASSLLAGGASDEQFF	TGTGCCAGCAGCCTACTAGCGGGAGGGGCAAGCGATGAGCAGTTCTTC
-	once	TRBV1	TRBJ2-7	CASSQDRGGRQYF	TGCGCCAGCAGCCAAGATAGGGGGGGTAGGCAGTACTTC
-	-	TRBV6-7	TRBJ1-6	CASSYFQGSYNSPLHF	TGTGCCAGCAGTTACTTCCAGGGCTCCTATAATTCACCCCTCCACTTT
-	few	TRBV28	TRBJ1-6	CASSLWGSNSPLHF	TGTGCCAGCAGTCTCTGGGGAAGTAATTCACCCCTCCACTTT
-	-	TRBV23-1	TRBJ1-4	CASSQDPRATNEKLFF	TGCGCCAGCAGCCAGGACCCCAGGGCAACTAATGAAAAACTGTTTTTT
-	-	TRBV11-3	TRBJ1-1	CASSLGRGRTEAFF	TGTGCCAGCAGCTTAGGTAGGGGCCGCACTGAAGCTTTCTTT
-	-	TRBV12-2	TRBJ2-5	CASRSIPGTSGVLQETQYF	TGTGCAAGTCGCTCAATACCTGGGACTAGCGGGGTTCTCCAAGAGACCCAGTACTTC
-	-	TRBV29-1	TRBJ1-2	CSVGFGGSHGYTF	TGCAGCGTGGGGTTTGGAGGAAGCCATGGCTACACCTTC
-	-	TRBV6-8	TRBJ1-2	CASSDGWYGYTF	TGTGCCAGCAGTGACGGGTGGTATGGCTACACCTTC
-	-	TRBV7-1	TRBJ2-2	CASSLDRPNTGELFF	TGTGCCAGCAGCTTAGACAGGCCGAACACCGGGGAGCTGTTTTTT
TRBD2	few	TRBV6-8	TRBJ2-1	CASEVGGPYNEQFF	TGTGCCAGCGAGGTGGGAGGGCCCTACAATGAGCAGTTCTTC
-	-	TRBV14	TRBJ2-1	CASSQERAGIYNEQFF	TGTGCCAGCAGCCAAGAGAGGGCAGGGATCTACAATGAGCAGTTCTTC
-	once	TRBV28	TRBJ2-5	CTSSLRGAKETQYF	TGTACCAGCAGTTTACGCGGGGCCAAAGAGACCCAGTACTTC
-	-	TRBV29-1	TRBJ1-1	CSVVGSVTEAFF	TGCAGCGTTGTAGGGTCCGTCACTGAAGCTTTCTTT
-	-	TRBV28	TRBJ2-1	CASSSPPLVWYEQFF	TGTGCCAGCAGTTCCCCTCCCCTAGTTTGGTATGAGCAGTTCTTC
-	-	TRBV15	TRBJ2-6	CATSRDPSGANVLTF	TGTGCCACCAGCAGGGACCCCTCTGGGGCCAACGTCCTGACTTTC
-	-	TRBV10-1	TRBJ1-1	CASKRWGLLNTEAFF	TGCGCCAGCAAGAGGTGGGGACTTTTGAACACTGAAGCTTTCTTT
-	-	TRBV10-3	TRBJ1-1	CAISEPGQTNTEAFF	TGTGCCATCAGTGAGCCTGGACAGACCAACACTGAAGCTTTCTTT
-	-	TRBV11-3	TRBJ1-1	CASSLRGRGTEAFF	TGTGCCAGCAGCTTAAGGGGCCGGGGCACTGAAGCTTTCTTT
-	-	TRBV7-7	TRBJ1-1	CASSTRTENTEAFF	TGTGCCAGCAGCACAAGGACAGAGAACACTGAAGCTTTCTTT
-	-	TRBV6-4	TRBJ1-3	CAISNSGNTIYF	TGTGCCATCAGTAACTCTGGAAACACCATATATTTT
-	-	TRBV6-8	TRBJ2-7	CASETRVSYEQYF	TGTGCCAGCGAAACCAGGGTAAGCTACGAGCAGTACTTC
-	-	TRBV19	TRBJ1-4	CASSNLAGPSNEKLFF	TGTGCCAGTAGTAATCTTGCGGGACCTTCTAATGAAAAACTGTTTTTT